This T cell receptor (beta chain) was captured by sequencing in a study of long-term antiretroviral therapy in people with HIV. The V end was cut by 0 bases, the J end by 6 bases, with 10 bases between. CDR3 length: 14 residues. Germline V lookup: CDR1 SGHRS, CDR2 YFSETQ. Researchers ran immunoSEQ v3.0 at survey level. Sequencing efforts were directed toward about 40,000-55,000 T-cell genomes per sample. Repertoires were generated with immunoSEQ multiplex PCR, while TCRdb's copy carries only in-frame clones and drops some. Seen here are fewer than 20,000 clones, 78% observed once, and the top ten hold roughly 15%.

The sequencing here drew on unsorted PBMCs, taken 0.3 years after starting antiretroviral therapy. This clonotype was obtained from a woman aged 50 to 60 with HIV. The chain joins TRBV5-1 to TRBJ1-5; D is perhaps TRBD1 (6 bases). The CDR3 region is CASSLEGGVQPQHF. The CDR3 nucleotides are TGCGCCAGCAGCTTGGAAGGGGGGGTTCAGCCCCAGCATTTT.